This entry is about one TCR beta chain. Its matching antigen is unknown. Making the TCR beta libraries involved quantitative 5'-RACE with molecular barcodes. A single record per CDR3 protein comes from TCRdb applying MiXCR to the 5' RACE reads. The sample carries almost 400,000 distinct CDR3 sequences, around 24% recorded once. The CDR3 runs to 12 residues. Germline CDR1 and CDR2: LGHNT and FRNRAP. V lost 3 bases to trimming and J lost 6 bases, with 6 bases between them. This entry is derived from a study of CD8 T cells in ankylosing spondylitis. Study conclusions and caveats: A TCR beta motif made of about 8 highly homologous variants seemed typical of ankylosing spondylitis blood. The authors reported significant enrichment of disease-linked clones in matched ankylosing spondylitis synovial fluid.

Sequencing input: blood, either unsorted or a sorted T cell fraction (not recorded which). The gene calls are TRBV12-5 and TRBJ2-1; D gene uncertain. The source is a male donor with ankylosing spondylitis. The chain's CDR3 is CASGFRGNEQFF. Here the CDR3 DNA reads TGTGCTAGTGGTTTTAGAGGCAATGAGCAGTTCTTC.